Below, 4 T cell receptor beta chains from the same sample are listed, as sequenced in a study of beta chain features in type 1 diabetes. Points from the study as a whole: Among patients with Type 1 diabetes, TCRB CDR3s were moderately but significantly shorter in every one of the four CD4+ subsets.

Which antigens these TCRs recognize remains unknown. The study reverse transcribed the entire isolated RNA, so it sequenced expressed TCRB transcripts. Sequencing was performed with immunoSEQ multiplex PCR; in TCRdb, only in-frame clones are kept and a portion is missing. The table includes hundreds of thousands of clones, around an eighth detected once. The sample consisted of naive CD4+ T cells from blood. The receptors were sampled from a man aged 18-30 years with type 1 diabetes.

The table lists this clone with a few counts. The chain uses TRBV11-3 and TRBJ2-2; D is ambiguous. This CDR3 contains 15 residues. Trimming took 1 base from V and 4 from J, leaving 10 bases between them. The germline V gene has CDR1 SGHNT and CDR2 YENEEA. This CDR3 reads CASSLAAASTGELFF. CDR3 bases: TGTGCCAGCAGCTTAGCAGCCGCATCCACCGGGGAGCTGTTTTTT.

The gene calls are TRBV6-6 and TRBJ2-7; tentatively, D is TRBD1 (6 bases). Trimming took off 2 bases at V and 7 bases at J, with 12 bases between the two ends. Germline V lookup: CDR1 MNHNY, CDR2 SVGAGI (reference sequence). CDR3 size: 13 residues. The CDR3 region has the DNA TGTGCCAGCAGTTACCGGGGACAAGAGGAGCAGTACTTC. This gives the protein CASSYRGQEEQYF.

This clone was detected a few times. The V call is TRBV28, the J call TRBJ2-5, with a tentative D call TRBD2 (5 bases). Trimming left V 2 bases short and J 5 bases short, with 15 bases between. The CDR3 totals 15 residues. Germline V gives CDR1 MDHEN, CDR2 SYDVKM. The CDR3, as DNA: TGTGCCAGCAGTTTACTCCGGGGTATGTCGGAGACCCAGTACTTC. Amino acid sequence: CASSLLRGMSETQYF.

V is TRBV28 and J is TRBJ1-1, with D possibly matching TRBD1 (6 bases). V was pared by 8 bases and J by 0 bases, with 22 bases between. The CDR3 runs 17 residues. Germline assignment: CDR1 MDHEN and CDR2 SYDVKM. Here the CDR3 DNA reads TGTGCCAGCCTTGGGTGGGGGCGGCGGGCCTTGAACACTGAAGCTTTCTTT. It translates to CASLGWGRRALNTEAFF.